This T cell receptor (beta chain) was captured by sequencing in a study of blood T cell repertoires in COVID-19. Study-wide background: Donors in the United States, Italy and Spain gave samples during acute or convalescent COVID-19. PBMCs, B-cell-depleted T cells, or T cells were the source of the cDNA or gDNA that made up the material.

Trimming took off 4 bases at V and 5 bases at J, with 11 bases between the two ends. From germline, CDR1 is MNHEY and CDR2 SVGAGI. The CDR3 is made up of 13 amino acids. As processed by the authors: Quantification of nucleated cells was approximated via reference gene primer amplification. Clones were sequenced by immunoSEQ multiplex PCR, and TCRdb holds only the in-frame ones, with some missing. That table supplies the V and J calls and clone size; D and trimming were determined from the DNA. The sample lists around 130,000 clones; more than 80% were seen once. This chain connects TRBV6-5 to TRBJ2-5; perhaps TRBD1 as D (6 bases). The TCR was taken from a woman aged 55-75 years with acute or convalescent COVID-19. Input material: peripheral blood. The CDR3 DNA is TGTGCCAGCAGTTTCACAGGGTGGGAGACCCAGTACTTC. Protein: CASSFTGWETQYF.